What follows are 29 T cell receptor beta chains derived from one specimen sequenced in a study of blood T cell repertoires in COVID-19. Profiling relied on immunoSEQ multiplex PCR, and the TCRdb table lists in-frame clones only, not all of them. The sample consists of roughly 74,000 clones, approximately 85% of them appearing once. The specimen sequenced was peripheral blood. These receptors all come from an older man with acute or convalescent COVID-19.

J is TRBJ2-7 and V is TRBV7-2; TRBD1 matches 9 bases. V lost 5 bases, J lost 4 bases, and 6 bases stayed unmatched. The CDR3 consists of 14 residues. Looked up from germline, CDR1 is SGHTA and CDR2 is FQGNSA. The CDR3 DNA reads as TGTGCCAGCAGCAACCGGGACAGGGAGTACGAGCAGTACTTC. Its protein product is CASSNRDREYEQYF.

J is TRBJ2-3 and V is TRBV9; 7 bases are a match to TRBD1. The V and J ends lost 2 bases and 6 bases, in that order; junction bases with no gene match: 9. In germline, CDR1 is SGDLS, CDR2 YYNGEE. This CDR3 region has 15 residues. The CDR3, as DNA: TGTGCCAGCAGCGTCGGGGACAGCGCGAGGGATACGCAGTATTTT. Its translation is CASSVGDSARDTQYF.

This chain uses TRBV5-6 with TRBJ2-5; 11 bases match TRBD2. CDR3 length: 14 residues. Germline CDR1 SGHDT, CDR2 YYEEEE. V lost 4 bases, J lost 5 bases, and 4 bases stayed unmatched. CDR3 bases: TGTGCCAGCAGCGCCAGACTAGCGGGGGAGACCCAGTACTTC. Its translation is CASSARLAGETQYF.

This chain joins TRBV29-1 and TRBJ2-2, with D possibly being TRBD1 (6 bases). Germline V CDR1 and CDR2: SQVTM, ANQGSEA. This CDR3 spans 14 amino acids. Trimming removed 7 bases at V and 0 bases at J, with 12 bases between. CDR3 loop: CSASGASNTGELFF. The CDR3 nucleotides read TGCAGCGCTTCAGGGGCTTCGAACACCGGGGAGCTGTTTTTT.

The V call is TRBV2, the J call TRBJ1-2; the match to TRBD1 covers 8 bases. This CDR3 is built from 15 residues. Per the germline V gene, CDR1 is SNHLY and CDR2 is FYNNEI. V was clipped by 4 bases and J by 2 bases; unmatched bases: 6. CDR3 in DNA: TGTGCCAGCAGTGGGGGACAGGCTGGGAACTATGGCTACACCTTC. Protein sequence: CASSGGQAGNYGYTF.

The V gene is TRBV7-2, the J gene TRBJ1-1; D uncertain. Looked up from germline, CDR1 is SGHTA and CDR2 is FQGNSA. This CDR3 comprises 15 residues. Trimming cost V 2 bases and J 4 bases, with 14 bases left between them. CDR3 residues: CASSLRGAVGTEAFF. The CDR3 DNA sequence: TGTGCCAGCAGCTTACGGGGAGCCGTGGGCACTGAAGCTTTCTTT.

This clone showed up just once. One end of the junction does not line up with germline, which may come from a read error. The chain uses TRBV20-1 and TRBJ2-7; 10 nucleotides line up with TRBD1. CDR1 is DFQATT and CDR2 is SNEGSKA in the germline V gene (reference sequence). The CDR3 has 11 amino acids. As DNA, the CDR3 is TGCAGTGCTTGGGTGGGGGACAGGGGAAACTTC. It yields the protein CSAWVGDRGNF.

The V gene is TRBV5-1, the J gene TRBJ2-7; a weak D match, TRBD1 (6 bases). V was trimmed by 4 bases and J by 9 bases, leaving 17 bases between them. This CDR3 is 13 amino acids long. Germline V CDR1 and CDR2: SGHRS, YFSETQ. For the CDR3, the DNA is TGCGCCAGCAGCCCGGGACACCCGCCCGGGCAGTACTTC. Protein sequence: CASSPGHPPGQYF.

This clone was recorded a few times. The chain has TRBV14 and TRBJ1-1, with TRBD1 identical over 8 bases. The CDR3 is made up of 15 amino acids. Germline V gene lookup returns CDR1 SGHDN and CDR2 FVKESK. Trimming cost V 4 bases and J 1 base; bases outside gene matches: 5. The CDR3 nucleotides are TGTGCCAGCAGCCTTAGGACAGGGCAGAACACTGAAGCTTTCTTT. Translation gives CASSLRTGQNTEAFF.

This clone was counted between two and nine times. The rearrangement joins TRBV6-5 to TRBJ1-5; no clear D. The germline CDR1 and CDR2 sequences are MNHEY and SVGAGI. CDR3 length: 14 amino acids. V lost 2 bases to trimming and J lost 2 bases, with 7 bases between them. The CDR3 region has the DNA TGTGCCAGCAGTTACCGTACAGGCAATCAGCCCCAGCATTTT. This sequence encodes CASSYRTGNQPQHF.

This sequence joins TRBV28 and TRBJ2-1; a possible D gene is TRBD2 (5 bases). Germline assignment: CDR1 MDHEN and CDR2 SYDVKM. Trimming removed 5 bases at V and 4 bases at J, with 18 bases between. The CDR3 loop spans 16 amino acids. The CDR3 sequence is CASSNPGLFGYNEQFF. As DNA, the CDR3 is TGTGCCAGCAGTAACCCAGGACTCTTCGGGTACAATGAGCAGTTCTTC. The full variable domain, in which reference TRBV28 and TRBJ2-1 provide the parts outside the CDR3, is DVKVTQSSRYLVKRTGEKVFLECVQDMDHENMFWYRQDPGLGLRLIYFSYDVKMKEKGDIPEGYSVSREKKERFSLILESASTNQTSMYLCASSNPGLFGYNEQFFGPGTRLTVL.

This clone was seen more than once but under ten times. The chain couples TRBV5-1 to TRBJ2-3; the D is unclear. Deletions cut 0 bases from V and 2 bases from J, with 13 bases between. Per germline, CDR1 SGHRS and CDR2 YFSETQ. The CDR3 consists of 16 residues. CDR3 nucleotide sequence: TGCGCCAGCAGCTTGGAAATCTTCCCCGTCACAGATACGCAGTATTTT. Amino acids: CASSLEIFPVTDTQYF.

The chain recombines TRBV18 with TRBJ2-1, with 7 bases aligning to TRBD2. The V gene end was trimmed by 0 bases and the J gene end by 0 bases; junction bases not matched to a gene: 5. The CDR3 covers 17 residues. Germline loops: CDR1 KGHSH, CDR2 LQKENI. The CDR3 nucleotides are TGTGCCAGCTCACCACCGGGGGGGAGGAGCTCCTACAATGAGCAGTTCTTC. Residues: CASSPPGGRSSYNEQFF. Full variable domain (missing parts from reference TRBV18 and TRBJ2-1): NAGVMQNPRHLVRRRGQEARLRCSPMKGHSHVYWYRQLPEEGLKFMVYLQKENIIDESGMPKERFSAEFPKEGPSILRIQQVVRGDSAAYFCASSPPGGRSSYNEQFFGPGTRLTVL.

V is TRBV3-1 (or the pseudogene TRBV3-2) and J is TRBJ2-5; 9 bases line up with TRBD2. V was clipped by 5 bases and J by 7 bases; unmatched bases: 11. This CDR3 has 15 residues. CDR1 is LGHDT, CDR2 YNNKEL, per germline (reference sequence). CDR3 coding DNA: TGTGCCAGCAGCGAGGCTAGCGGGGCCTCGCGGACCCAGTACTTC. Translated: CASSEASGASRTQYF.

This rearrangement joins TRBV2 to TRBJ2-7; 7 bases align to TRBD1. CDR3 length: 15 amino acids. The V gene end was trimmed by 5 bases and the J gene end by 6 bases; junction bases not matched to a gene: 13. Germline values: CDR1 SNHLY, CDR2 FYNNEI. CDR3 residues: CASSRPDRPGSEQYF. CDR3 nucleotide sequence: TGTGCCAGCAGTCGTCCGGACAGGCCGGGGAGCGAGCAGTACTTC.

Written as DNA, the CDR3 is TGCGCCAGCAGCCCTGGACAGGCCATGAACACCGGGGAGCTGTTTTTT. The encoded protein is CASSPGQAMNTGELFF. The V gene is TRBV5-1, the J gene TRBJ2-2; 7 positions match TRBD1. CDR1 SGHRS and CDR2 YFSETQ come from the germline V gene. The CDR3 contains 16 residues. V gave up 4 bases and J gave up 1 base; unmatched junction bases: 7.

The gene calls are TRBV3-1 (or the pseudogene TRBV3-2) and TRBJ1-2; 9 nucleotides align to TRBD1. J gave up 7 bases and V 0 bases, and 15 bases lay outside the gene matches. The germline CDR1 and CDR2 sequences are LGHDT and YNNKEL (reference sequence). The CDR3 is 18 residues long. In DNA form, the CDR3 reads TGTGCCAGCAGCCAAGAGGCAAGCAGGAGGACAGGGGAGATTGGCTACACCTTC. Translated: CASSQEASRRTGEIGYTF.

This chain joins TRBV11-2 and TRBJ1-1; D unclear. Germline loops: CDR1 SGHAT, CDR2 FQNNGV. The ends were cut back, 5 bases at V and 0 bases at J, with 13 bases in the middle. The CDR3 covers 15 residues. The CDR3: CASSLRTGMNTEAFF. CDR3 DNA: TGTGCCAGCAGCCTAAGGACTGGGATGAACACTGAAGCTTTCTTT.

V is TRBV5-6 and J is TRBJ2-1, with 7 bases aligning to TRBD2. V lost 6 bases, J lost 9 bases, and 6 bases stayed unmatched. CDR1 is SGHDT and CDR2 is YYEEEE in the germline V gene. The CDR3 covers 12 residues. CDR3 protein: CASKWTRGEQFF. The CDR3 nucleotides are TGTGCCAGCAAATGGACTAGGGGTGAGCAGTTCTTC.

This clone was seen only once. The chain recombines TRBV11-3 with TRBJ2-1; 8 bases line up with TRBD2. V lost 6 bases to trimming and J lost 6 bases; unmatched junction nucleotides: 4. The CDR3 has 13 amino acids. Germline V CDR1 and CDR2: SGHNT, YENEEA. CDR3 DNA: TGTGCCAGCAGGGGGGGGACTAGCAATGAGCAGTTCTTC. Encoded protein: CASRGGTSNEQFF.

The chain carries TRBV3-1 (or the pseudogene TRBV3-2) and TRBJ2-1, with a possible D match to TRBD2 (6 bases). The germline gives CDR1 LGHDT, CDR2 YNNKEL (reference sequence). CDR3 length equals 16 residues. Trimming cost V 5 bases and J 8 bases, with 22 bases left between them. The CDR3: CASSSPGFAGIDEQFF. The DNA for the CDR3 is TGTGCCAGCAGCTCCCCCGGTTTCGCGGGAATCGATGAGCAGTTCTTC.

The table lists this clone with a count of one. The chain joins TRBV5-4 to TRBJ2-6, with D possibly matching TRBD2 (5 bases). V lost 1 base to trimming and J lost 0 bases, with 8 bases between them. Germline CDR1 and CDR2: SGHNT and YYREEE (reference sequence). This CDR3 region has 16 residues. The CDR3 is CASSLNRGSGANVLTF. The CDR3 nucleotides read TGTGCCAGCAGCTTGAATCGGGGCTCTGGGGCCAACGTCCTGACTTTC.

For the CDR3, the DNA is TGTGCCAGCAGCGTATCAACCAACACAGGGGGGCGGTTCTACACAGATACGCAGTATTTT. Translated: CASSVSTNTGGRFYTDTQYF. The gene calls are TRBV9 and TRBJ2-3; 8 nucleotides match TRBD1. The CDR3 spans 20 residues. CDR1 is SGDLS, CDR2 YYNGEE, per germline. The V gene end was trimmed by 1 base and the J gene end by 2 bases; junction bases not matched to a gene: 18.

In its sample, this clone was seen a few times. The J gene is TRBJ1-3, the V gene TRBV2, with D unclear. V was shortened by 4 bases and J by 3 bases, with 4 bases between the two germline ends. The CDR3 spans 12 residues. The germline V gene encodes CDR1 SNHLY and CDR2 FYNNEI. The CDR3 loop is CASSGLGNTIYF. CDR3 bases: TGTGCCAGCAGTGGGCTTGGAAACACCATATATTTT.

The chain employs TRBV7-3 and TRBJ2-1, with D tentatively TRBD2 (6 bases). CDR3 length: 14 amino acids. Germline V gene data show CDR1 as SGHTA and CDR2 as FQGTGA. Trimming cost V 3 bases and J 10 bases, with 16 bases left between them. The CDR3 protein is CASSFSGPPGEQFF. The CDR3 region has the DNA TGTGCCAGCAGCTTCAGCGGGCCCCCTGGGGAGCAGTTCTTC.

J is TRBJ1-2 and V is TRBV6-5, with unresolved D. Per germline, CDR1 MNHEY and CDR2 SVGAGI. V lost 7 bases to trimming and J lost 8 bases, with 14 bases between them. This CDR3 has 12 residues. The CDR3 DNA is TGTGCCAGCACCCCGGGATCGGGGGGCTACACCTTC. Amino acid sequence: CASTPGSGGYTF.

This clone was seen only a few times. This chain uses TRBV25-1 with TRBJ2-7; TRBD1 matches 9 bases. This CDR3 contains 15 residues. After removal of 6 bases from V and 6 bases from J, the junction contained 12 bases not matched to a gene. CDR1 is MGHDK and CDR2 is SYGVNS in the germline V gene. The CDR3 here is CASSARGTGSPEQYF. The DNA of the CDR3 is TGTGCCAGCAGCGCTCGAGGGACAGGGTCTCCCGAGCAGTACTTC.

CDR3 in amino acids: CASSSRDSTVSEAFF. The DNA for the CDR3 is TGTGCCAGCAGCTCGCGGGACTCGACGGTCTCTGAAGCTTTCTTT. V gene TRBV13 combines with J gene TRBJ1-1, with D tentatively TRBD1 (5 bases). The length of the CDR3 is 15 residues. Germline V gene data show CDR1 as PRHDT and CDR2 as FYEKMQ (reference sequence). V lost 4 bases to trimming and J lost 6 bases, with 18 bases between them.

The rearrangement links TRBV11-2 to TRBJ1-5, with D possibly being TRBD1 (6 bases). V was pared by 4 bases and J by 3 bases, with 10 bases between. The V gene's germline CDR1 is SGHAT and CDR2 FQNNGV. This CDR3 spans 14 amino acids. CDR3 amino acids: CASSSQGHNQPQHF. In DNA, the CDR3 is TGTGCCAGCAGCTCACAGGGCCACAATCAGCCCCAGCATTTT.